This TCR beta chain was observed in a study of blood T cell repertoires in COVID-19. Study-wide context: Samples representing acute and convalescent COVID-19 were sourced from the United States, Italy and Spain. Sources were T cells, B-cell-depleted T cells, or PBMCs; the material itself was cDNA or gDNA.

Seattle-derived patients entered the study during active infection and were followed longitudinally. V gave up 2 bases and J gave up 2 bases, with 14 bases separating them. The CDR3 totals 15 residues. Germline CDR1 SGDLS, CDR2 YYNGEE. Study processing details: Amplification with reference gene primers provided the estimates of nucleated cell counts. TCRdb's table, derived via immunoSEQ multiplex PCR, lists solely in-frame clones and lacks some. V, J and clone size were drawn from that table, and D and trimming were deduced from the DNA. The sample consists of approximately 500,000 clones, roughly nine tenths of them appearing once.

The sequence derives from a man younger than 35 with COVID-19, enrolled during active disease. The J gene is TRBJ2-7, the V gene TRBV9, with a weak D call TRBD2 (6 bases). Material for sequencing was peripheral blood. For the CDR3, the DNA is TGTGCCAGCAGCGTGGGACTTCAAGCCGCCTACGAGCAGTACTTC. Translated, it gives CASSVGLQAAYEQYF.